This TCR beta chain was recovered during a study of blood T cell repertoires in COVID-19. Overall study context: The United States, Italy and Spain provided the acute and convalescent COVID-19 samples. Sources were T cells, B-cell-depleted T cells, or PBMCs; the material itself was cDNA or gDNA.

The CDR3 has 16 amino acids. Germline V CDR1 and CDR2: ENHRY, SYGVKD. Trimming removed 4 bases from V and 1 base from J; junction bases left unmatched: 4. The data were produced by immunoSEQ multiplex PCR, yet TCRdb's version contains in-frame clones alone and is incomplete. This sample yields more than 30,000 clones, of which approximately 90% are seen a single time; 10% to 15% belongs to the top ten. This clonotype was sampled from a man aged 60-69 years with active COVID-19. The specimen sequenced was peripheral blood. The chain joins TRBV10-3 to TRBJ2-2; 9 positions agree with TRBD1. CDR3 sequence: CAISAPGQGNTGELFF. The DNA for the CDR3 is TGTGCCATCAGTGCGCCGGGACAGGGGAACACCGGGGAGCTGTTTTTT.